The text below deals with one TCR beta chain. Trimming took 0 bases from V and 15 from J; bases not matched to a gene: 11. This CDR3 is built from 15 residues. CDR1 SGDLS and CDR2 YYNGEE come from the germline V gene. This sample is drawn from a study of breast tumors, draining lymph nodes, adjacent tissues. TCRdb reprocessed the multiplex PCR reads with MiXCR, giving one entry per CDR3 protein. The table records 200,000 to 250,000 distinct CDR3 sequences, less than 40% of them present only once. Breast cancer patients provided tissue from their axillary draining lymph nodes. J is TRBJ2-1 and V is TRBV9; 11 bases agree with TRBD2. The sample consisted of axillary lymph node tissue. This receptor was taken from a female donor with breast cancer. Some clones in this sample may be carry-over from other donors' samples. CDR3 coding DNA: TGTGCCAGCAGCGTAGATAGCGGGAGGGCCGGGAGTCGGTTCTTC. This sequence encodes CASSVDSGRAGSRFF.